This TCR beta chain was sequenced during a study of cytomegalovirus exposure and HLA in healthy donors. Study results and caveats: Diagnosis of cytomegalovirus status made by the classifier reportedly showed high specificity and sensitivity.

The PCR had 60 Vbeta and 13 Jbeta primers. The data were produced by immunoSEQ multiplex PCR, yet TCRdb's version contains in-frame clones alone and is incomplete. The sample lists roughly 200,000 clones, over 70% occurring once. A note on this clone: Its target is not known.

This CDR3 comprises 13 residues. Germline CDR1 LNHDA, CDR2 SQIVND (reference sequence). V dropped 4 bases and J dropped 2 bases, with 8 bases sitting between them. The clonotype was recovered from a man under 40 in good health and CMV-seronegative. Sequencing was performed on PBMCs. This chain joins TRBV19 and TRBJ2-5; D may be TRBD2 (6 bases). As DNA, the CDR3 is TGTGCCAGTAGTAGAGGGAGGCAAGAGACCCAGTACTTC. Residues: CASSRGRQETQYF.